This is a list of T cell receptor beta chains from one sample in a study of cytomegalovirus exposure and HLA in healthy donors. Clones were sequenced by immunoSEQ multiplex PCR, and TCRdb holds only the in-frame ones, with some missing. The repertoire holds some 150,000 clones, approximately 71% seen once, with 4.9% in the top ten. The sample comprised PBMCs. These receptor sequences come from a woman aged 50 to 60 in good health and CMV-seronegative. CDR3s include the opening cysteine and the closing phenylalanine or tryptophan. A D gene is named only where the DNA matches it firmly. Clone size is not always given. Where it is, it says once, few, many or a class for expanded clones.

CASSTNAQGQNNSPLHF,TGTGCCAGCAGCACTAACGCACAGGGGCAAAATAATTCACCCCTCCACTTT,TRBJ1-6,17,TRBV21-1,NA,NA
CASSINRDRGIDEQFF,TGTGCCAGCAGCATAAACCGGGACAGGGGAATCGATGAGCAGTTCTTC,TRBJ2-1,16,TRBV5-4,NA,TRBD1
CASSQTGGLVSGANVLTF,TGCGCCAGCAGCCAAACAGGGGGCCTTGTCTCTGGGGCCAACGTCCTGACTTTC,TRBJ2-6,18,TRBV5-1,NA,TRBD1
CATSGEIGWTGRETQYF,TGTGCCACCAGCGGAGAAATCGGGTGGACAGGGCGGGAGACCCAGTACTTC,TRBJ2-5,17,TRBV15,NA,TRBD1
CASSFTGGYSGNTIYF,TGTGCCAGCAGTTTTACAGGGGGGTACTCTGGAAACACCATATATTTT,TRBJ1-3,16,TRBV7-2,NA,TRBD1
CASSLQGRSTEAFF,TGTGCCAGCAGCCTACAGGGTCGGAGCACTGAAGCTTTCTTT,TRBJ1-1,14,TRBV7-6,NA,NA
CASSYSAGFSYNEQFF,TGTGCCAGCAGTTACTCTGCGGGATTCTCCTACAATGAGCAGTTCTTC,TRBJ2-1,16,TRBV6-6,NA,NA
CASSQYHAQANNSPLHF,TGCGCCAGCAGCCAGTATCATGCCCAGGCTAATAATTCACCCCTCCACTTT,TRBJ1-6,17,TRBV4-1,NA,NA
CASSQRDRRASYNEQFF,TGCGCCAGCAGCCAGAGGGACAGGCGGGCATCCTACAATGAGCAGTTCTTC,TRBJ2-1,17,TRBV4-1,few,TRBD1
CASSYLADYGYTF,TGTGCCAGCAGTTACTTGGCGGACTATGGCTACACCTTC,TRBJ1-2,13,TRBV6-5,few,NA
CASSLWALAGNLKNTEAFF,TGTGCCAGCAGCTTATGGGCTCTGGCAGGTAATTTAAAGAACACTGAAGCTTTCTTT,TRBJ1-1,19,TRBV7-9,once,NA
CASSRTGVDEQFF,TGTGCCAGTAGTAGGACAGGGGTCGATGAGCAGTTCTTC,TRBJ2-1,13,TRBV19,NA,TRBD1
CASSSQSRAGVATQYF,TGTGCCAGCAGCAGTCAGTCTCGAGCGGGGGTTGCGACCCAGTACTTC,TRBJ2-5,16,TRBV7-2,NA,TRBD2
CASSFPSRTEAFF,TGCGCCAGCAGTTTCCCCTCGCGCACTGAAGCTTTCTTT,TRBJ1-1,13,TRBV10-2,few,NA
CASSLHDSGTALYSNQPQHF,TGCGCCAGCAGCCTCCACGACTCCGGGACAGCCCTATATAGCAATCAGCCCCAGCATTTT,TRBJ1-5,20,TRBV4-1,NA,TRBD1
CASSRTGRNNSPLHF,TGTGCCAGCAGCCGGACAGGGCGGAATAATTCACCCCTCCACTTT,TRBJ1-6,15,TRBV27,NA,TRBD1
CASSSRTGRNSYNEQFF,TGTGCCAGCAGCTCCCGGACAGGGCGAAACTCCTACAATGAGCAGTTCTTC,TRBJ2-1,17,TRBV5-6,NA,TRBD1
CASSGQNLYGYTF,TGTGCCAGTTCCGGACAAAACCTCTATGGCTACACCTTC,TRBJ1-2,13,TRBV19,NA,NA
CASSLRGQGQETQYF,TGCGCCAGCAGCTTGCGGGGACAGGGGCAAGAGACCCAGTACTTC,TRBJ2-5,15,TRBV5-1,NA,TRBD1
CASSLQGIDTEAFF,TGTGCCAGTAGTCTCCAGGGTATCGACACTGAAGCTTTCTTT,TRBJ1-1,14,TRBV19,NA,NA
CASSYSRRGSSYEQYF,TGTGCCAGCAGTTACTCTCGGAGGGGCAGTTCTTACGAGCAGTACTTC,TRBJ2-7,16,TRBV6-6,NA,NA
CASSLIGGGQPQHF,TGTGCCAGCAGCCTTATAGGGGGCGGCCAGCCCCAGCATTTT,TRBJ1-5,14,TRBV7-9,NA,TRBD1
CASSSQGFAGELFF,TGTGCCAGCAGTTCGCAGGGCTTCGCCGGGGAGCTGTTTTTT,TRBJ2-2,14,TRBV6-5,NA,NA
CASSLDRGANQPQHF,TGTGCCAGCAGTTTAGACAGGGGGGCCAATCAGCCCCAGCATTTT,TRBJ1-5,15,TRBV2,NA,TRBD1
CASSLKDRAFDEQYF,TGTGCCAGCAGCTTAAAGGACAGGGCGTTCGACGAGCAGTACTTC,TRBJ2-7,15,TRBV5-6,NA,TRBD1
CASSAGYSGANVLTF,TGTGCCAGCAGTGCAGGATACTCTGGGGCCAACGTCCTGACTTTC,TRBJ2-6,15,TRBV2,once,NA
CASSIVAGGREQYF,TGTGCCAGTAGTATAGTGGCAGGTGGGCGCGAGCAGTACTTC,TRBJ2-7,14,TRBV19,NA,NA
CASSYNAGSRSPLHF,TGTGCCAGCAGTTATAATGCAGGGTCACGTTCACCCCTCCACTTT,TRBJ1-6,15,TRBV6-5,NA,NA
CASSPMTVGVSNQPQHF,TGTGCCAGCAGTCCCATGACTGTGGGTGTGAGCAATCAGCCCCAGCATTTT,TRBJ1-5,17,TRBV28,NA,NA
CASSTGENNEQFF,TGTGCCAGTAGTACGGGGGAAAACAATGAGCAGTTCTTC,TRBJ2-1,13,TRBV19,few,NA
CSAQTGGPTGELFF,TGCAGCGCCCAAACGGGGGGCCCCACCGGGGAGCTGTTTTTT,TRBJ2-2,14,TRBV29-1,NA,NA
CASSPGLRADTQYF,TGTGCCAGCAGCCCCGGCCTTCGGGCAGATACGCAGTATTTT,TRBJ2-3,14,TRBV11-2,NA,NA
CASGTGTERGAEAFF,TGTGCCAGCGGGACAGGGACCGAGAGAGGGGCTGAAGCTTTCTTT,TRBJ1-1,15,TRBV6-6,few,TRBD1
CASSPRGRGWEDQGYTF,TGTGCCAGCAGCCCCCGTGGACGGGGCTGGGAGGATCAGGGCTACACCTTC,TRBJ1-2,17,TRBV7-9,NA,NA
CASSQEGLEAFF,TGTGCCAGCAGCCAAGAGGGCCTTGAAGCTTTCTTT,TRBJ1-1,12,TRBV4-2,NA,NA
CASSPQPGLDGYTF,TGCGCCAGCAGCCCCCAACCAGGGTTGGATGGCTACACCTTC,TRBJ1-2,14,TRBV5-1,NA,NA
CASTPGQGPDTQYF,TGTGCCAGCACCCCGGGACAGGGGCCCGATACGCAGTATTTT,TRBJ2-3,14,TRBV2,NA,TRBD1